The sample holds one count of the clone carrying this T cell receptor (beta chain). The sample originates from a study of blood T cell repertoires in COVID-19. About the research overall: Spain, Italy and the United States supplied samples that represented acute and convalescent COVID-19.

Assay: immunoSEQ multiplex PCR; the TCRdb copy retains only in-frame clones and omits some. Among some 69,000 clones listed, roughly 80% were seen once. The specimen sequenced was peripheral blood. The receptor comes from a woman between 70 and 85 years old with acute or convalescent COVID-19.

The CDR3 loop reads CSFWRDTEAFF. The CDR3, as DNA: TGCAGTTTTTGGAGGGACACTGAAGCTTTCTTT. V is TRBV20-1 and J is TRBJ1-1; no firm D call. This CDR3 is 11 amino acids long. V was shortened by 8 bases and J by 3 bases, with 10 bases between the two germline ends. Germline V gives CDR1 DFQATT, CDR2 SNEGSKA (reference sequence).